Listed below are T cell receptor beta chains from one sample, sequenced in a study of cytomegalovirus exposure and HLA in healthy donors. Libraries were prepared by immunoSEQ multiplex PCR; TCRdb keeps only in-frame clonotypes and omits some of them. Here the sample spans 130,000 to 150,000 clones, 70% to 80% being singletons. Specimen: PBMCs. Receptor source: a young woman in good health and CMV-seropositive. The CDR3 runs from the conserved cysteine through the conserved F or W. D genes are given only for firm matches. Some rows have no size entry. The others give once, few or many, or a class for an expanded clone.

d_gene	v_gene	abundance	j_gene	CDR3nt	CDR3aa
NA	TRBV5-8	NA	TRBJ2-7	TGTGCCAGCAGCTTGCGGGACTCCTACGAGCAGTACTTC	CASSLRDSYEQYF
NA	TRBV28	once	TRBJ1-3	TGTGCCAGCAGTTTCTTGCGGGCGGGTGGAAACACCATATATTTT	CASSFLRAGGNTIYF
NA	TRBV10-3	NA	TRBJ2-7	TGTGCCATCAGCCTAACCGGGGGACGCGAGCAGTACTTC	CAISLTGGREQYF
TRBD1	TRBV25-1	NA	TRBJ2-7	TGTGCCAGCAGTGATACCGGGACAGGGACCTACGAGCAGTACTTC	CASSDTGTGTYEQYF
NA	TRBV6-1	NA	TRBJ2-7	TGTGCCAGCAATCAGGCCGAGCAGTACTTC	CASNQAEQYF
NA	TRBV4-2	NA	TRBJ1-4	TGTGCCAGCAGCCAAGATGAGATAAGGAGGGAAGCTAATGAAAAACTGTTTTTT	CASSQDEIRREANEKLFF
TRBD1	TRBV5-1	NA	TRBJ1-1	TGCGCCAGCAGCTTGGGGGGACAGGGGAACACTGAAGCTTTCTTT	CASSLGGQGNTEAFF
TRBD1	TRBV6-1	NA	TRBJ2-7	TGTGCCAGCACCGAAGGACAGGGAAGCTTTTACGAGCAGTACTTC	CASTEGQGSFYEQYF
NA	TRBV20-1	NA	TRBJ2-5	TGCAGTGCCAGTCAGGGGGAGACCCAGTACTTC	CSASQGETQYF
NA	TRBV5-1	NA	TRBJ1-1	TGCGCCAGCAGCTTGGATTCGGGGACAATTAGGACTCAGGTTACTGAAGCTTTCTTT	CASSLDSGTIRTQVTEAFF
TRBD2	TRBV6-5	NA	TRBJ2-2	TGTGCCAGCAGACCTAGCGGGGGGGCCGGCGGGGAGCTGTTTTTT	CASRPSGGAGGELFF
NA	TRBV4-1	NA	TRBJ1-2	TGCGCCAGCAGCCAAGTATATTTCGGGTCAACCGGAACTAACTATGGCTACACCTTC	CASSQVYFGSTGTNYGYTF
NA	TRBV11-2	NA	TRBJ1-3	TGTGCCAGCAGGTCCTCGGGCGGGGCCATATATTTT	CASRSSGGAIYF
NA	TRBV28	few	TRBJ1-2	TGTGCCAGCAGTCTTTACGGACAGTATTTAAGCTACACCTTC	CASSLYGQYLSYTF
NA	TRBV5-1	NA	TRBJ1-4	TGCGCCAGCAGCCCCACCACCGGGACAAACGAGCAGGCCCTGTTTTTT	CASSPTTGTNEQALFF
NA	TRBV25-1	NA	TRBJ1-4	TGTGCCAGCAGTGGGACACCGAATGAAAAACTGTTTTTT	CASSGTPNEKLFF
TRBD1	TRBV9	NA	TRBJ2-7	TGTGCCAGCAGCCCGGGACAGGGAATATACGAGCAGTACTTC	CASSPGQGIYEQYF
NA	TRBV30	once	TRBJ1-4	TGTGCCTGGATGAGGGTGGCGAGTGAAAAACTGTTTTTT	CAWMRVASEKLFF
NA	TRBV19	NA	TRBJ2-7	TGTGCCACGACTGGGGGAAGGACAGCCGAGCAGTACTTC	CATTGGRTAEQYF
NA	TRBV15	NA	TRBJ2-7	TGTGCCACCAGCAGAGGTGACTTCGGGGACGAGCAGTACTTC	CATSRGDFGDEQYF
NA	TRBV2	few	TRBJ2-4	TGTGCCAGCAGTCAGAATCCCCAAAACATTCAGTACTTC	CASSQNPQNIQYF
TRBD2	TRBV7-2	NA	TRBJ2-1	TGTGCCAGCCGTAAAGGGACTAGCGGGGGGGCCAGGGGGAATGAGCAGTTCTTC	CASRKGTSGGARGNEQFF
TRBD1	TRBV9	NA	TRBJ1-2	TGTGCCAGCAGCGCCGGGACAGCCTTGTCCCCTGGCTACACCTTC	CASSAGTALSPGYTF
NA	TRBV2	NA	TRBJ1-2	TGTGCCAGCAGTGAACAGTACTATGGCTACACCTTC	CASSEQYYGYTF
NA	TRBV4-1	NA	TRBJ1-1	TGCGCCAGCAGCCATACGGGGGGCGCAATCGGTGGGGGAGCTTTCTTT	CASSHTGGAIGGGAFF
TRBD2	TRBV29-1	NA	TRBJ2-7	TGCAGCGTGGGGGGACTAGCGGGGGGATACGAGCAGTACTTC	CSVGGLAGGYEQYF
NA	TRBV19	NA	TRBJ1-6	TGTGCCAGTAGTCTACCAACAGGGTCGGGCTCCTATAATTCACCCCTCCACTTT	CASSLPTGSGSYNSPLHF
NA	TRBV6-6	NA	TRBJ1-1	TGTGCCAGCCAGAGCGGAAATTTGAACACTGAAGCTTTCTTT	CASQSGNLNTEAFF
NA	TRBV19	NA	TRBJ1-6	TGTGCCAGTAGTATGCTAGATTCACCCCTCCACTTT	CASSMLDSPLHF
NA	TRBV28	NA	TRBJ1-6	TGTGCCAGCAGACCTAACAGGTCCTTATTAAATTCACCCCTCCACTTT	CASRPNRSLLNSPLHF
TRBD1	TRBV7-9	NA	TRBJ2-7	TGTGCCAGCAGCCGAAATTCAGGGGGATACGAGCAGTACTTC	CASSRNSGGYEQYF
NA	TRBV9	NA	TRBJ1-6	TGTGCCAGCAGCGTAGACAGGGCGTACGATTCACCCCTCCACTTT	CASSVDRAYDSPLHF
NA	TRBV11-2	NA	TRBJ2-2	TGTGCCAGCAGCTTTCAAAACACCGGGGAGCTGTTTTTT	CASSFQNTGELFF
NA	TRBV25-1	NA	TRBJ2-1	TGTGCCAGCAGTGATTCATACAATGAGCAGTTCTTC	CASSDSYNEQFF
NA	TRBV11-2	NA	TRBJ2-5	TGTGCCAGCAGCCCCGACTACTACCAAGAGACCCAGTACTTC	CASSPDYYQETQYF
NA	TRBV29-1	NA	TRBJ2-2	TGCAGCGTTGTTGCAGGGGTTAACACCGGGGAGCTGTTTTTT	CSVVAGVNTGELFF
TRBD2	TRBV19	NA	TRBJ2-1	TGTGCCAGTAGTATTGGGGGACTAGCGGTAGATGAGCAGTTCTTC	CASSIGGLAVDEQFF
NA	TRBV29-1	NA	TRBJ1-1	TGCAGCGTTGAAGCCTTTCAGGGGAAGGGGATCTTT	CSVEAFQGKGIF
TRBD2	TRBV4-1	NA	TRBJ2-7	TGCGCCAGCAGCCAGGGACTAGCGGGGACCTACGAGCAGTACTTC	CASSQGLAGTYEQYF
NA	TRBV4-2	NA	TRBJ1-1	TGTGCCAGCAGCCGAACGGGGGGGCGGGGGGCTGAAGCTTTCTTT	CASSRTGGRGAEAFF
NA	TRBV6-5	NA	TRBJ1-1	TGTGCCAGCAGTTCACAGGTGAACACTGAAGCTTTCTTT	CASSSQVNTEAFF
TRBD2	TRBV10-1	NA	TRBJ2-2	TGCGCCACCGGTCGGGAGGGCACCGGGGAGCTGTTTTTT	CATGREGTGELFF
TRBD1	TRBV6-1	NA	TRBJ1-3	TGTGCCAGCAGGATGGGACAGGGGAGAAACACCATATATTTT	CASRMGQGRNTIYF
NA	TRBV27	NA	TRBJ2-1	TGTGCCAGCAGCACTCTCGGGATTTACAATGAGCAGTTCTTC	CASSTLGIYNEQFF
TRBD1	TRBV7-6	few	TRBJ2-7	TGTGCCAGCAGCTTGGAGACAGGGTCCTACGAGCAGTACTTC	CASSLETGSYEQYF
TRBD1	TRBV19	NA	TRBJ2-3	TGTGCCAGTGCGGACAGGGGAGGTACAGATACGCAGTATTTT	CASADRGGTDTQYF
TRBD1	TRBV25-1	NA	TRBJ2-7	TGTGCCAGCAGTGGGTCCGGGACAGGGGTTTACGAGCAGTACTTC	CASSGSGTGVYEQYF
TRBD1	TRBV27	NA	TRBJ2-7	TGTGCCAGCAGAAGACTCGGGACAGAAACCTACGAGCAGTACTTC	CASRRLGTETYEQYF
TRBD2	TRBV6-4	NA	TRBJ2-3	TGTGCCAGCAGCCCTACTAGCGGGGGTAGCACAGATACGCAGTATTTT	CASSPTSGGSTDTQYF
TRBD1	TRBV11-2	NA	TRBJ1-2	TGTGCCAGCAGTCATACCCTACGACAGGGAGACTATGGCTACACCTTC	CASSHTLRQGDYGYTF
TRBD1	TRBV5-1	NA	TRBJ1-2	TGCGCCAGCAGCCGGACAGGGGATTCTGGCTACACCTTC	CASSRTGDSGYTF
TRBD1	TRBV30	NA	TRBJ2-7	TGTGCCTGGGGGACAGGCCCGTACGAGCAGTACTTC	CAWGTGPYEQYF
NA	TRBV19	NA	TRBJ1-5	TGTGCCAGTAGTATCTGGGGCTGGGGCAATCAGCCCCAGCATTTT	CASSIWGWGNQPQHF
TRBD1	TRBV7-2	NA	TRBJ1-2	TGTGCCAGCAGCGCGAAGGACAGGGCTAACTATGGCTACACCTTC	CASSAKDRANYGYTF
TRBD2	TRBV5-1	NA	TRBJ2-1	TGCGCCAGCAGCGCCTCGGAACTAGCGGGACACAATGAGCAGTTCTTC	CASSASELAGHNEQFF
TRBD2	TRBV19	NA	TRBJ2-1	TGTGCCAGTAGTATCCTAGCGGGGGGCGGTTACAATGAGCAGTTCTTC	CASSILAGGGYNEQFF
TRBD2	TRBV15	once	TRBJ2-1	TGTGCCACCAGCAGAGGTCTATCTAGCGGGGGGTACAATGAGCAGTTCTTC	CATSRGLSSGGYNEQFF
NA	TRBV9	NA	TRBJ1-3	TGTGCCAGCAGCTCACACGGGGGAGCGACCGTCTCTGGAAACACCATATATTTT	CASSSHGGATVSGNTIYF